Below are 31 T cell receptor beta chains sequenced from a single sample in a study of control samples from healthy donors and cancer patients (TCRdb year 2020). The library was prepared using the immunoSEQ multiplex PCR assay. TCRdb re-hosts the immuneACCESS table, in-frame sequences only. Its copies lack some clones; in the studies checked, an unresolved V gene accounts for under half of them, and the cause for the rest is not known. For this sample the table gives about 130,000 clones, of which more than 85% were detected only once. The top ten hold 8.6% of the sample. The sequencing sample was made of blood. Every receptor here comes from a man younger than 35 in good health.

CDR3 sequence: CASSKAGGPNIQYF. In DNA, the CDR3 is TGTGCCAGCAGCAAAGCGGGGGGGCCAAACATTCAGTACTTC. The chain uses TRBV21-1 and TRBJ2-4; the D call TRBD2 from the table was never checked on the DNA. TRBV21-1 is a recognized pseudogene. This CDR3 has 14 residues.

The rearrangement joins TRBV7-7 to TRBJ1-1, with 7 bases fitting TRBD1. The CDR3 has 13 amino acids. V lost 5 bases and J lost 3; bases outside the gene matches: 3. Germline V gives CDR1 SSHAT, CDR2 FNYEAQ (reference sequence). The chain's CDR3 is CASSVGTDTEAFF. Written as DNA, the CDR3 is TGTGCCAGCAGCGTGGGGACAGACACTGAAGCTTTCTTT.

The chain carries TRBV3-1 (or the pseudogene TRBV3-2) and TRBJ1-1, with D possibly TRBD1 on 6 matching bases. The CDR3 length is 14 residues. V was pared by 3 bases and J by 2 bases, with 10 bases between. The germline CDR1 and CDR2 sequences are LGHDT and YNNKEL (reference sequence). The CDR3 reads CASSHGTPNTEAFF. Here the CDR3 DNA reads TGTGCCAGCAGCCACGGGACACCTAACACTGAAGCTTTCTTT.

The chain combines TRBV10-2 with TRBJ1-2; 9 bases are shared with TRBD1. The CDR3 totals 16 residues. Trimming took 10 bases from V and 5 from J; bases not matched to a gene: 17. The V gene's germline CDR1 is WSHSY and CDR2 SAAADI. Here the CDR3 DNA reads TGCGCCACCGTGACTTCATCGACAGGGGGTAGATATGGCTACACCTTC. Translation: CATVTSSTGGRYGYTF.

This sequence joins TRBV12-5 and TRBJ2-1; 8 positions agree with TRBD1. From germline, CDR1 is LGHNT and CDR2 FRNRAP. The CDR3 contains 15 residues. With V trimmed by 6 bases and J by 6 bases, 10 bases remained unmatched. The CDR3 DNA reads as TGTGCTAGTGGGGAGGACAGGGTCAATTCCAATGAGCAGTTCTTC. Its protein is CASGEDRVNSNEQFF.

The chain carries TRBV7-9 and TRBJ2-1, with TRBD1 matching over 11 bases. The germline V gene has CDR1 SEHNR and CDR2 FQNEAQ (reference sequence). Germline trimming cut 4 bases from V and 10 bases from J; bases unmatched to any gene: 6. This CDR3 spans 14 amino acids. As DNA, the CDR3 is TGTGCCAGCAGCTGGGGACAGGGGGGCGGCGAGCAGTTCTTC. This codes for CASSWGQGGGEQFF.

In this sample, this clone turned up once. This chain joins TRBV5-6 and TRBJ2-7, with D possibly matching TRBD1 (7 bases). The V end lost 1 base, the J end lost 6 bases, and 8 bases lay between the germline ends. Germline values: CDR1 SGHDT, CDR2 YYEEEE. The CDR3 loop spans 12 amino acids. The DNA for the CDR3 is TGTGCCAGCAGCTTGCAGGGGGGCGAGCAGTACTTC. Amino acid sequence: CASSLQGGEQYF.

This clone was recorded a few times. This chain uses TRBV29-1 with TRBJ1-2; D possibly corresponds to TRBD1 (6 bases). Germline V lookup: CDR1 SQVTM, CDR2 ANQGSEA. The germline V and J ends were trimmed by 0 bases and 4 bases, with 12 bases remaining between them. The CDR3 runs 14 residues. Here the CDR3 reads CSVEDPGHTYGYTF. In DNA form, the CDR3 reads TGCAGCGTTGAAGATCCGGGACATACCTATGGCTACACCTTC.

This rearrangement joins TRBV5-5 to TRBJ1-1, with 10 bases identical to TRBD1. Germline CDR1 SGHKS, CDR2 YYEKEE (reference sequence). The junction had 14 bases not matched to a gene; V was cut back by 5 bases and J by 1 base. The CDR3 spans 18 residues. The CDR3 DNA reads TGTGCCAGCAGACGACCGACAGGGGGCTTTCTCACGAACACTGAAGCTTTCTTT. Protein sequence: CASRRPTGGFLTNTEAFF.

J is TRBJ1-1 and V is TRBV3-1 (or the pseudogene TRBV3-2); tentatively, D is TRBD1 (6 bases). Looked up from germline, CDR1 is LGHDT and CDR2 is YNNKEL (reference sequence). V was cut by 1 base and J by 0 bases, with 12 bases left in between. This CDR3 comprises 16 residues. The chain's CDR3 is CASSQGPGTLNTEAFF. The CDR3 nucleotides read TGTGCCAGCAGCCAAGGCCCCGGGACACTGAACACTGAAGCTTTCTTT.

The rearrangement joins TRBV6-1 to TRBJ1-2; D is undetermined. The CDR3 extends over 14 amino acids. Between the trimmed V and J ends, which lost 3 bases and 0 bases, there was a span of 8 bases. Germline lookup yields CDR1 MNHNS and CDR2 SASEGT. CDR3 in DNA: TGTGCCAGCAGTGACGGGGTTCCTAACTATGGCTACACCTTC. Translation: CASSDGVPNYGYTF.

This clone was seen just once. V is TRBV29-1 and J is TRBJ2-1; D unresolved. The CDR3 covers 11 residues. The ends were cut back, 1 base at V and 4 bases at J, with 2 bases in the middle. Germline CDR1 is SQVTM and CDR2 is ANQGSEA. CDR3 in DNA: TGCAGCGTTGAAGGTTACAATGAGCAGTTCTTC. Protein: CSVEGYNEQFF.

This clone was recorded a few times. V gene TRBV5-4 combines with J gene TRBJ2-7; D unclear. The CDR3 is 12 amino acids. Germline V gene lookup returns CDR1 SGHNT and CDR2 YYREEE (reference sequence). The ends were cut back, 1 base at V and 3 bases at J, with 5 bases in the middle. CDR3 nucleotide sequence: TGTGCCAGCAGCTTGTTCGGCTACGAGCAGTACTTC. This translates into CASSLFGYEQYF.

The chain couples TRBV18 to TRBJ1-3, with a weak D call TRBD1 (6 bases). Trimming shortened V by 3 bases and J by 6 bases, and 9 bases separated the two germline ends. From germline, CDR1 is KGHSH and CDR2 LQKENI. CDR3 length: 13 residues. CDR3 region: CASSPPGVNTIYF. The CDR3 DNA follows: TGTGCCAGCTCACCCCCAGGGGTAAACACCATATATTTT.

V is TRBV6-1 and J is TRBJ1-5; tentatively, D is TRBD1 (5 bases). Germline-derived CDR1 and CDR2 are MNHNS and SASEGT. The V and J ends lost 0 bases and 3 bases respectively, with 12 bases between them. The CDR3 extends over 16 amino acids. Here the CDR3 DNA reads TGTGCCAGCAGTGAAGCGGGGAGGGGTTTCAATCAGCCCCAGCATTTT. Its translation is CASSEAGRGFNQPQHF.

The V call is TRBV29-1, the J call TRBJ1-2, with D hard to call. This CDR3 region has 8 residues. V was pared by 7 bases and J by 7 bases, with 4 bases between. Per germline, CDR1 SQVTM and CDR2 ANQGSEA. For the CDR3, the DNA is TGCAGCGAGGGTGGCTACACCTTC. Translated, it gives CSEGGYTF.

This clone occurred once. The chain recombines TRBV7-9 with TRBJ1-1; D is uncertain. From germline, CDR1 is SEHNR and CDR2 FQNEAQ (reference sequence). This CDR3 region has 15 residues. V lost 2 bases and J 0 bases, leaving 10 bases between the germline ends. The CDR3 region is CASSLQDGMNTEAFF. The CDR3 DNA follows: TGTGCCAGCAGCTTACAAGACGGAATGAACACTGAAGCTTTCTTT.

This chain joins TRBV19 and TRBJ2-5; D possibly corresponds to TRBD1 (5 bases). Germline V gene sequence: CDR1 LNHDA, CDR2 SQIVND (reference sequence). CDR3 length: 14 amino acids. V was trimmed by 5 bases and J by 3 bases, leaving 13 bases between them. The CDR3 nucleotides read TGTGCCAGTAGTTGGGGCGGATCGAAAGAGACCCAGTACTTC. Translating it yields CASSWGGSKETQYF.

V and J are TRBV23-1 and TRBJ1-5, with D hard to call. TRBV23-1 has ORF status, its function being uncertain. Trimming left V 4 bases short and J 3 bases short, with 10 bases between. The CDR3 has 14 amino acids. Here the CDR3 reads CASSLGASNQPQHF. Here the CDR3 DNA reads TGCGCCAGCAGTCTTGGAGCCTCCAATCAGCCCCAGCATTTT.

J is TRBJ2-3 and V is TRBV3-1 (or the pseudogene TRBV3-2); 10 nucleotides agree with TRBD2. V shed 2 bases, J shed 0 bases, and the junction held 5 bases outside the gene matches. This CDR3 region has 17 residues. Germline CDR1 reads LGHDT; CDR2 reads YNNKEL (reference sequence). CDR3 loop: CASSQPLAGTSTDTQYF. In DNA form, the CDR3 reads TGTGCCAGCAGCCAACCACTAGCGGGGACTAGCACAGATACGCAGTATTTT.

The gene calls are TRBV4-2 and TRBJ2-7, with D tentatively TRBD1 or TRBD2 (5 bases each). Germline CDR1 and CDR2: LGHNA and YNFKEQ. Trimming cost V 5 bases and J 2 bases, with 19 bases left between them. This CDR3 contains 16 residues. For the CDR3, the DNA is TGTGCCAGCAGCTTAGAGGGAACAGGCATAGCCTACGAGCAGTACTTC. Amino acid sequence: CASSLEGTGIAYEQYF.

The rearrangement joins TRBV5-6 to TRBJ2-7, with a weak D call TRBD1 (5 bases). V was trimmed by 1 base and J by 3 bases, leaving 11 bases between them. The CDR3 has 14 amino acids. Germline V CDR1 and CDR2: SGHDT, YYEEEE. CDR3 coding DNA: TGTGCCAGCAGCTTGATGGGCAGGGTCTACGAGCAGTACTTC. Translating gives CASSLMGRVYEQYF.

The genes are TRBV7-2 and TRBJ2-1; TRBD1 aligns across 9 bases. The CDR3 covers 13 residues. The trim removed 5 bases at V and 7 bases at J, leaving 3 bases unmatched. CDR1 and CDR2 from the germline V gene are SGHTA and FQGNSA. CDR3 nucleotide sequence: TGTGCCAGCAGCCTAGGGACAGGGAATGAGCAGTTCTTC. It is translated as CASSLGTGNEQFF.

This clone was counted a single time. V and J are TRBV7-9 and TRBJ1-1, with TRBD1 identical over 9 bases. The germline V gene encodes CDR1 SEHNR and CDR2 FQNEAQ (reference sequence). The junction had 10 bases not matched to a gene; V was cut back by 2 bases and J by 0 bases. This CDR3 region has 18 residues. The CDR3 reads CASSLRQGDSLMNTEAFF. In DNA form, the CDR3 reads TGTGCCAGCAGCTTAAGACAGGGGGACAGTCTCATGAACACTGAAGCTTTCTTT.

DNA of the CDR3: TGTGCCAGTACCCCCTTTCGTTTCATGGATCAGCCCCAGCATTTT. Translated, it gives CASTPFRFMDQPQHF. This chain uses TRBV19 with TRBJ1-5; D uncertain. This CDR3 has 15 amino acids. Per the germline V gene, CDR1 is LNHDA and CDR2 is SQIVND (reference sequence). Trimming took off 7 bases at V and 5 bases at J, with 18 bases between the two ends.

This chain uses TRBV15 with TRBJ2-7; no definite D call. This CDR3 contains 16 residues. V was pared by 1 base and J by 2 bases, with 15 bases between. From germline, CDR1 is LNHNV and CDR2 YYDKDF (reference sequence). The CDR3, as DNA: TGTGCCACCAGCAGAGCGATCCACAGTGGAGCCTACGAGCAGTACTTC. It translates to CATSRAIHSGAYEQYF.

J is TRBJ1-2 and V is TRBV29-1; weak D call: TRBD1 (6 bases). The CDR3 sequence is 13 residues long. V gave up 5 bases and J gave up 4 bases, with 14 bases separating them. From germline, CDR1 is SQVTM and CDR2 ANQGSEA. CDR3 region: CSVWGGKSYGYTF. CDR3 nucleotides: TGCAGCGTTTGGGGGGGCAAATCCTATGGCTACACCTTC.

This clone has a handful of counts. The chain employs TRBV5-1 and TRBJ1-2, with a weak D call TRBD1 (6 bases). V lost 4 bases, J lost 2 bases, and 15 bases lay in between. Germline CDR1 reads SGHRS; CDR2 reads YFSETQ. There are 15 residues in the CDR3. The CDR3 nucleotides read TGCGCCAGCAGCGTTCCGGGACACCAAAACTATGGCTACACCTTC. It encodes CASSVPGHQNYGYTF.

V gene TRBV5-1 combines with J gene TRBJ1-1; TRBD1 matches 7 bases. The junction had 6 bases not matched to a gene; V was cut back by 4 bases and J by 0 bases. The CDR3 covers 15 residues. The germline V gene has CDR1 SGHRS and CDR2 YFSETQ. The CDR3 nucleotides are TGCGCCAGCAGCCCACTCACAGGGGTGAACACTGAAGCTTTCTTT. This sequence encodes CASSPLTGVNTEAFF.

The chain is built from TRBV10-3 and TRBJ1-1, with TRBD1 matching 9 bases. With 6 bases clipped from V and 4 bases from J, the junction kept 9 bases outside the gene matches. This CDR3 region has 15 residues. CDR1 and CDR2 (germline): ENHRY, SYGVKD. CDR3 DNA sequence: TGTGCCATCAGCGATATAACAGGGGGCAGCACTGAAGCTTTCTTT. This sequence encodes CAISDITGGSTEAFF.

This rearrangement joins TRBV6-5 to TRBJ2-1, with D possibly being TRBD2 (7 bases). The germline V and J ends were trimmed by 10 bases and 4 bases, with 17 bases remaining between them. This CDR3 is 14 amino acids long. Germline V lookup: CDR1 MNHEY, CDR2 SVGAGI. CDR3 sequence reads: CATTSGGLYNEQFF. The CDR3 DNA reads TGTGCCACCACCTCGGGGGGCCTTTACAATGAGCAGTTCTTC.